This TCR beta chain was sequenced for a study of cytomegalovirus exposure and HLA in healthy donors. At the level of the study: An analysis done earlier identified fewer than 140 million unique TCR beta sequences from around 180 million T cells. General study points: Cytomegalovirus status, reportedly, was diagnosed with high specificity and sensitivity by the classifier. The study listed 164 cytomegalovirus-associated TCR beta chains. The majority of CMV-associated TCR beta chains were reported as apparently HLA-restricted in a later analysis.

The CDR3 totals 13 residues. J lost 11 bases, V lost 5 bases, and 10 bases had no gene match. Germline lookup yields CDR1 MNHEY and CDR2 SMNVEV (reference sequence). A multiplex PCR was run with 60 Vbeta primers and 13 Jbeta primers. Assay used: immunoSEQ multiplex PCR; TCRdb lists only in-frame clones, some missing. Here the sample spans about 200,000 clones, roughly 83% being singletons. This clone showed up just once. The antigen remains undetermined. Sequenced sample: PBMCs. This TCR derives from a male donor in good health and CMV-seropositive. This chain joins TRBV27 and TRBJ2-5; 8 positions agree with TRBD1. The CDR3 is CASSQAGGLEQYF. CDR3 DNA sequence: TGTGCCAGCAGTCAAGCAGGGGGCTTGGAGCAGTACTTC.